The present entry profiles one TCR beta chain with its context. This entry comes from a study of T cell changes during pregnancy in multiple sclerosis. Measured with immunoSEQ multiplex PCR; TCRdb has only the in-frame clones, and not every one. In the table there are fewer than 140,000 clones, 75% to 95% of which are singletons. The specimen comprised peripheral blood, sampled before pregnancy. The TCR comes from a female donor with multiple sclerosis, enrolled in a pregnancy study.

CDR3 in amino acids: CASSLRETNEQFF. The DNA of the CDR3 is TGTGCCAGCAGTTTAAGGGAGACCAATGAGCAGTTCTTC. This rearrangement joins TRBV27 to TRBJ2-1, with D maybe TRBD2 (5 bases). Germline V gene lookup returns CDR1 MNHEY and CDR2 SMNVEV (reference sequence). The V end lost 2 bases, the J end lost 6 bases, and 8 bases lay between the germline ends. This CDR3 region has 13 residues.